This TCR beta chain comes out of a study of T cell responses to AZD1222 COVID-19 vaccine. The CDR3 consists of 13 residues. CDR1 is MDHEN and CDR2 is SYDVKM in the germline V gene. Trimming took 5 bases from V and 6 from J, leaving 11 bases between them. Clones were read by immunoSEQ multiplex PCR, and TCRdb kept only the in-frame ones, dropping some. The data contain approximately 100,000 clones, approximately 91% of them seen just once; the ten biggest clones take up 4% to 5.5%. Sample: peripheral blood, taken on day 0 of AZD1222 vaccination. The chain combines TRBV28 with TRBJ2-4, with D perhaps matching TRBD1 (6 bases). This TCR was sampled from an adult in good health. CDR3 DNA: TGTGCCAGCAGTCGACAGGACTTAAACATTCAGTACTTC. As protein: CASSRQDLNIQYF.